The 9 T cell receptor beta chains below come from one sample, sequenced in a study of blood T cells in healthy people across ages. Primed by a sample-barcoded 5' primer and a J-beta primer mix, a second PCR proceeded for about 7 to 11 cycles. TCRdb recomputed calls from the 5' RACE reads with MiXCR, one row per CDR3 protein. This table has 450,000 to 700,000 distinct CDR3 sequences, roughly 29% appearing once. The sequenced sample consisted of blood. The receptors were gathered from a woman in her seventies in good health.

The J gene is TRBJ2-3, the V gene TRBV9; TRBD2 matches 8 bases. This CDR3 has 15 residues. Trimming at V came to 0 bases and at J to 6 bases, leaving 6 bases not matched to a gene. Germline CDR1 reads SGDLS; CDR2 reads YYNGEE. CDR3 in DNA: TGTGCCAGCAGCGTAGTAAGCGGGGGAAGGGATACGCAGTATTTT. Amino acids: CASSVVSGGRDTQYF.

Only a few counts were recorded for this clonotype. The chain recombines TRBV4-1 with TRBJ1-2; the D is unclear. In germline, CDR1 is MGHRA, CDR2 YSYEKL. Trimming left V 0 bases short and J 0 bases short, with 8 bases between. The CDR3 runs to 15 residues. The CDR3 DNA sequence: TGCGCCAGCAGCCAAGATTACAGCCCTAACTATGGCTACACCTTC. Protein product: CASSQDYSPNYGYTF.

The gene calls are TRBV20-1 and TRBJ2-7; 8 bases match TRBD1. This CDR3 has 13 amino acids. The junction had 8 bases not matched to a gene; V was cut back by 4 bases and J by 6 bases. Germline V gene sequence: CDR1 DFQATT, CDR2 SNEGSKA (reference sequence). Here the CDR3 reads CSAIRGPLSEQYF. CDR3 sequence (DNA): TGCAGTGCTATCAGGGGGCCCCTCAGCGAGCAGTACTTC.

The CDR3 DNA follows: TGCAGTGCTGCACTCAGGACAGCCTATTCCTACGAGCAGTACTTC. This codes for CSAALRTAYSYEQYF. V gene TRBV20-1 combines with J gene TRBJ2-7; D is perhaps TRBD1 (6 bases). Germline V gene sequence: CDR1 DFQATT, CDR2 SNEGSKA (reference sequence). Trimming took 5 bases from V and 1 from J, leaving 18 bases between them. The CDR3 is 15 amino acids.

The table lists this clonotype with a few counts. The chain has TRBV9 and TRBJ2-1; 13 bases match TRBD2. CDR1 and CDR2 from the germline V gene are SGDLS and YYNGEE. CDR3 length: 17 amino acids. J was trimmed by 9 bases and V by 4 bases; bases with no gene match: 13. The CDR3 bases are TGTGCCAGCAGCCCCAGGGGAGGACTAGCGGGGGTGGGTGAGCAGTTCTTC. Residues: CASSPRGGLAGVGEQFF.

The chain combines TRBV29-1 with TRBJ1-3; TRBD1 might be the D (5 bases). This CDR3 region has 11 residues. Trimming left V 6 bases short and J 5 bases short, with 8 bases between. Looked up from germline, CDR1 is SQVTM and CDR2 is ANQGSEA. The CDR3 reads CSVRARNTIYF. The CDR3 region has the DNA TGCAGCGTCAGGGCGAGAAACACCATATATTTT.

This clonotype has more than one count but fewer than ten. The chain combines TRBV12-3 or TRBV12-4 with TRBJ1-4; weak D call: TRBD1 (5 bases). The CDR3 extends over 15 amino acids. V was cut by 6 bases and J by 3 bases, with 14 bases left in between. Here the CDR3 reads CASRGSQVSNEKLFF. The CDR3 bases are TGTGCCAGCAGGGGATCACAGGTATCTAATGAAAAACTGTTTTTT.

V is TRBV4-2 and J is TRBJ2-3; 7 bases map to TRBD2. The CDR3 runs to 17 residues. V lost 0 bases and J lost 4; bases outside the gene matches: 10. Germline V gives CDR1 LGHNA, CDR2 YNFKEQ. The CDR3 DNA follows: TGTGCCAGCAGCCAAGAAGGGGAGGGGAGATCTGCAGATACGCAGTATTTT. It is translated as CASSQEGEGRSADTQYF.

DNA of the CDR3: TGTGCCAGCAGTGTCGGACACCTCTTAGGCTACACCTTC. Its translation: CASSVGHLLGYTF. The J gene is TRBJ1-2, the V gene TRBV12-3 or TRBV12-4, with D possibly matching TRBD1 (5 bases). This CDR3 has 13 residues. V was pared by 5 bases and J by 8 bases, with 15 bases between.